This T cell receptor (beta chain) was observed in a study of blood T cell repertoires in COVID-19. Study details: The United States, Italy and Spain provided the acute and convalescent COVID-19 samples. Sample material is recorded as cDNA or gDNA derived from T cells, B-cell-depleted T cells, or PBMCs.

Generated by immunoSEQ multiplex PCR, the TCRdb table keeps only in-frame clones and is missing some. This sample carries roughly 190,000 clones, 88% of them seen once, and the ten largest clones take roughly 6%. This CDR3 spans 15 amino acids. Trimming removed 3 bases from V and 1 base from J; junction bases left unmatched: 2. Looked up from germline, CDR1 is KGHSH and CDR2 is LQKENI. The sequence was collected from a man between 35 and 55 years old with active or convalescent COVID-19. Specimen: peripheral blood. The J gene is TRBJ2-7, the V gene TRBV18; 11 positions match TRBD2. CDR3 protein: CASSPTSGGSYEQYF. The CDR3 DNA follows: TGTGCCAGCTCACCCACTAGCGGGGGATCCTACGAGCAGTACTTC.